This record looks at one TCR beta chain sequence and its context. The CDR3 covers 17 residues. With V trimmed by 0 bases and J by 6 bases, 10 bases remained unmatched. CDR1 is KGHSH and CDR2 is LQKENI in the germline V gene. The entry originates in a study of blood T cell repertoires in COVID-19. Study information: From the United States, Italy and Spain came samples of acute and convalescent COVID-19.

The protocol was immunoSEQ multiplex PCR, while the TCRdb copy is restricted to in-frame clones and leaves out a portion. This table has 30,000 to 40,000 clones, roughly nine tenths appearing once. This TCR was sampled from a man aged 50 to 60 with active COVID-19. V gene TRBV18 combines with J gene TRBJ2-1, with 8 bases that match TRBD2. The sample was peripheral blood. This CDR3 reads CASSPPMTGGASNEQFF. Here the CDR3 DNA reads TGTGCCAGCTCACCACCGATGACGGGGGGGGCCTCCAATGAGCAGTTCTTC.